A single sample gave rise to the 3 T cell receptor beta chains below, sequenced in a study of control samples from healthy donors and cancer patients. Profiled with immunoSEQ multiplex PCR; TCRdb holds only in-frame clones, not every one. Altogether some 94,000 clones are present, 86% being singletons, with the ten largest covering roughly 1.3%. Sequencing was done on a sample of blood. These receptors originate from a woman between 45 and 60 years old in good health.

This chain connects TRBV28 to TRBJ1-2, with D unresolved. Germline lookup yields CDR1 MDHEN and CDR2 SYDVKM. The germline V and J ends were trimmed by 2 bases and 4 bases, with 5 bases remaining between them. This CDR3 is built from 12 residues. DNA for the CDR3: TGTGCCAGCAGTTTAAAAGGCTATGGCTACACCTTC. Translated: CASSLKGYGYTF.

This chain links TRBV5-8 with TRBJ2-3; TRBD1 aligns across 8 bases. The trim removed 4 bases at V and 4 bases at J, leaving 8 bases unmatched. Germline CDR1 and CDR2: SGHTS and YDEGEE. CDR3 size: 15 residues. The CDR3 loop reads CASSIQGVVADTQYF. CDR3 nucleotides: TGTGCCAGCAGCATACAGGGGGTGGTTGCAGATACGCAGTATTTT.

J is TRBJ1-1 and V is TRBV21-1. TRBV21-1 is labeled a pseudogene. There are 15 residues in the CDR3. The DNA of the CDR3 is TGTGCCAGCAGCAAAGGGAAGGCCCTGAACACTGAAGCTTTCTTT. Translated, it gives CASSKGKALNTEAFF.